What follows are 32 T cell receptor beta chains derived from one specimen sequenced in a study of T cells in Graves' hyperthyroidism and ophthalmopathy. The investigators amplified TCR beta CDR3 regions from RNA transcripts. First-round RT-PCR with HTBI primers amplified the TCR CDR3 region. From the multiplex PCR reads, TCRdb called clonotypes with MiXCR, one entry per CDR3 protein. The data show about 200,000 distinct CDR3 sequences, about 17% seen once. What was sequenced was blood. These receptor sequences come from a woman between 50 and 59 years old with Graves' hyperthyroidism.

This clonotype came up many times. This chain connects TRBV20-1 to TRBJ1-1, with 9 bases fitting TRBD1. Germline loops: CDR1 DFQATT, CDR2 SNEGSKA (reference sequence). Unmatched junction bases numbered 3, after V lost 1 base and J lost 6 bases. The CDR3 extends over 13 amino acids. CDR3 DNA sequence: TGCAGTGCTAGAGCGGACAGGGGATCTGAAGCTTTCTTT. It yields the protein CSARADRGSEAFF.

This clonotype was detected many times. The CDR3 protein is CASSPPSVLLNTEAFF. Written as DNA, the CDR3 is TGTGCCAGCTCACCACCATCTGTTCTTCTGAACACTGAAGCTTTCTTT. The chain uses TRBV18 and TRBJ1-1, with no clear D. V lost 0 bases and J 0 bases, leaving 11 bases between the germline ends. The CDR3 sequence is 16 residues long. CDR1 and CDR2 from the germline V gene are KGHSH and LQKENI. The entire variable domain, with the rest obtained from reference TRBV18 and TRBJ1-1, is as follows: NAGVMQNPRHLVRRRGQEARLRCSPMKGHSHVYWYRQLPEEGLKFMVYLQKENIIDESGMPKERFSAEFPKEGPSILRIQQVVRGDSAAYFCASSPPSVLLNTEAFFGQGTRLTVV.

The rearrangement links TRBV20-1 to TRBJ2-1, with TRBD2 matching 14 bases. Germline V gene data show CDR1 as DFQATT and CDR2 as SNEGSKA (reference sequence). The CDR3 covers 16 residues. Trimming at V came to 6 bases and at J to 2 bases, leaving 6 bases not matched to a gene. The CDR3 nucleotides are TGCAGTGCCCCGACTAGCGGGAGGGGGACCTACAATGAGCAGTTCTTC. Translation: CSAPTSGRGTYNEQFF.

This chain joins TRBV18 and TRBJ1-1, with a tentative D call TRBD1 (5 bases). Trimming pared 4 bases from V and 1 base from J, leaving 10 bases between. The CDR3 has 14 amino acids. Looked up from germline, CDR1 is KGHSH and CDR2 is LQKENI. CDR3 nucleotide sequence: TGTGCCAGCTCACATCCGACAGAGAACACTGAAGCTTTCTTT. Its protein is CASSHPTENTEAFF.

At least ten counts were recorded for this clonotype. The rearrangement uses TRBV12-3 or TRBV12-4 and TRBJ1-5; D might be TRBD1 (5 bases). The CDR3 sequence is 13 residues long. Trimming removed 6 bases at V and 7 bases at J, with 13 bases between. The CDR3 region is CASSRELGQPQHF. The CDR3 DNA follows: TGTGCCAGCAGCAGGGAATTGGGCCAGCCCCAGCATTTT.

This clonotype was recorded at least ten times. The rearrangement joins TRBV11-2 to TRBJ2-7; 7 bases are a match to TRBD2. This CDR3 has 16 residues. With V trimmed by 10 bases and J by 1 base, 16 bases remained unmatched. Germline-derived CDR1 and CDR2 are SGHAT and FQNNGV. The CDR3 loop reads CATSPVEGGPSYEQYF. The CDR3 DNA sequence: TGTGCCACCTCACCGGTCGAGGGAGGGCCATCCTACGAGCAGTACTTC. Variable domain in full (rest from reference TRBV11-2 and TRBJ2-7): EAGVAQSPRYKIIEKRQSVAFWCNPISGHATLYWYQQILGQGPKLLIQFQNNGVVDDSQLPKDRFSAERLKGVDSTLKIQPAKLEDSAVYLCATSPVEGGPSYEQYFGPGTRLTVT.

This clonotype was counted between two and nine times. The chain is built from TRBV24-1 and TRBJ2-5; 12 bases are shared with TRBD2. CDR1 KGHDR and CDR2 SFDVKD come from the germline V gene. V was pared by 2 bases and J by 3 bases, with 3 bases of the junction left unmatched. The CDR3 is 16 amino acids. CDR3 sequence reads: CATSDWASGREETQYF. CDR3 sequence (DNA): TGTGCCACCAGTGATTGGGCTAGCGGGAGGGAAGAGACCCAGTACTTC.

V and J are TRBV7-8 and TRBJ1-2; D gene uncertain. Germline CDR1 and CDR2: SGHVS and FQNEAQ. The V and J ends lost 6 bases and 4 bases respectively, with 12 bases between them. The CDR3 covers 13 residues. CDR3 DNA: TGTGCCAGCAGTTTGACCCCCCCCTATGGCTACACCTTC. Amino acid sequence: CASSLTPPYGYTF.

In this sample, this clonotype turned up a few times. This sequence joins TRBV5-1 and TRBJ2-1; 8 bases agree with TRBD1. J lost 12 bases, V lost 3 bases, and 8 bases had no gene match. Germline V gives CDR1 SGHRS, CDR2 YFSETQ. The CDR3 is 13 residues long. The CDR3 reads CASSSTGQGLQFF. The CDR3 coding sequence is TGCGCCAGCAGCTCAACCGGACAGGGCCTGCAGTTCTTC.

The chain couples TRBV29-1 to TRBJ1-1; D is perhaps TRBD1 (5 bases). The CDR3 is 13 amino acids. V lost 7 bases and J 1 base, leaving 13 bases between the germline ends. Germline CDR1 is SQVTM and CDR2 is ANQGSEA. The CDR3 loop reads CSGREVGNTEAFF. CDR3 DNA: TGCAGCGGCAGGGAAGTGGGGAACACTGAAGCTTTCTTT.

The chain links TRBV30 to TRBJ2-7; 9 bases match TRBD1. The CDR3 covers 14 residues. Trimming took 4 bases from V and 2 from J; bases not matched to a gene: 6. The germline V gene encodes CDR1 GTSNPN and CDR2 SVGIG (reference sequence). CDR3 in DNA: TGTGCCTGGAATCCGGGACAGGGAACCTACGAGCAGTACTTC. It specifies CAWNPGQGTYEQYF.

This clonotype was seen many times. The V and J genes are TRBV28 and TRBJ2-7, with unresolved D. The CDR3 length is 16 residues. V was trimmed by 6 bases and J by 2 bases, leaving 20 bases between them. Germline values: CDR1 MDHEN, CDR2 SYDVKM. Written as DNA, the CDR3 is TGTGCCAGCAGGCCCCGATTCGAAGCCAGCACCTACGAGCAGTACTTC. Protein sequence: CASRPRFEASTYEQYF.

This clonotype was counted at least ten times. The J gene is TRBJ1-4, the V gene TRBV6-6, with TRBD1 identical over 11 bases. This CDR3 spans 19 amino acids. Per germline, CDR1 MNHNY and CDR2 SVGAGI (reference sequence). V shed 2 bases, J shed 8 bases, and the junction held 16 bases outside the gene matches. CDR3 loop: CASSYARGQGARISEKLFF. For the CDR3, the DNA is TGTGCCAGCAGTTACGCCCGAGGACAGGGGGCGCGTATTAGCGAAAAACTGTTTTTT.

This clonotype was observed many times. This chain uses TRBV6-1 with TRBJ1-1; D is unresolved. This CDR3 comprises 13 residues. With 6 bases removed from V and 1 base from J, the gap between germline ends came to 9 bases. Germline V gives CDR1 MNHNS, CDR2 SASEGT. CDR3 in DNA: TGTGCCAGCAGGCGGGCGGCGAACACTGAAGCTTTCTTT. It translates to CASRRAANTEAFF.

The rearrangement joins TRBV28 to TRBJ2-5, with TRBD2 matching 9 bases. Trimming cost V 6 bases and J 5 bases; bases outside gene matches: 13. Germline assignment: CDR1 MDHEN and CDR2 SYDVKM. The CDR3 loop spans 16 amino acids. The CDR3 region is CASSFRGAGGLETQYF. CDR3 in DNA: TGTGCCAGCAGCTTCCGCGGAGCGGGAGGATTGGAGACCCAGTACTTC.

This sequence joins TRBV6-5 and TRBJ1-1; D is uncertain. CDR3 length: 13 amino acids. Trimming took off 2 bases at V and 3 bases at J, with 7 bases between the two ends. Germline-derived CDR1 and CDR2 are MNHEY and SVGAGI. In nucleotides, the CDR3 is TGTGCCAGCAGTTACAGGACCGACACTGAAGCTTTCTTT. Translated, it gives CASSYRTDTEAFF.

This chain links TRBV7-3 with TRBJ2-7; D unclear. CDR1 is SGHTA and CDR2 is FQGTGA in the germline V gene. Trimming pared 1 base from V and 9 bases from J, leaving 16 bases between. CDR3 length equals 14 residues. CDR3 nucleotides: TGTGCCAGCAGCTTAAATCAAGACTCCCGTCGGCAGTACTTC. Its protein product is CASSLNQDSRRQYF.

In its sample, this clonotype was seen many times. This sequence joins TRBV11-3 and TRBJ2-3; D unclear. V was shortened by 1 base and J by 4 bases, with 9 bases between the two germline ends. The CDR3 has 14 residues. The germline CDR1 and CDR2 sequences are SGHNT and YENEEA. CDR3 sequence reads: CASSLGYSPDTQYF. The CDR3 DNA reads as TGTGCCAGCAGCTTAGGCTACAGTCCAGATACGCAGTATTTT.

This clonotype was observed at least ten times. The rearrangement uses TRBV29-1 and TRBJ2-1, with D maybe TRBD2 (6 bases). Germline V gene lookup returns CDR1 SQVTM and CDR2 ANQGSEA. V lost 7 bases and J lost 3, with 13 bases in between. The CDR3 covers 13 residues. CDR3 sequence reads: CSAVGLIYNEQFF. The CDR3 DNA reads TGCAGCGCTGTGGGACTGATCTACAATGAGCAGTTCTTC.

Ten or more counts support this clonotype. The J gene is TRBJ2-1, the V gene TRBV7-6; the match to TRBD2 covers 12 bases. Trimming removed 4 bases from V and 8 bases from J; junction bases left unmatched: 9. The CDR3 consists of 16 residues. The germline V gene encodes CDR1 SGHVS and CDR2 FNYEAQ. The CDR3 loop is CASSSRLAGEVHEQFF. For the CDR3, the DNA is TGTGCCAGCAGCTCTCGACTAGCGGGAGAGGTCCATGAGCAGTTCTTC.

This clonotype was found many times. The CDR3 region has the DNA TGCAGTGCTAGGACGACTAGCGCAGCCTACGAGCAGTACTTC. Amino acids: CSARTTSAAYEQYF. The rearrangement links TRBV20-1 to TRBJ2-7; 8 bases agree with TRBD2. CDR3 length: 14 amino acids. CDR1 is DFQATT, CDR2 SNEGSKA, per germline (reference sequence). V trimming: 3 bases; J trimming: 2 bases; junction bases outside the gene matches: 6.

This clonotype was picked up many times. V gene TRBV24-1 combines with J gene TRBJ2-5; D remains ambiguous. This CDR3 comprises 13 residues. V lost 4 bases and J 5 bases, leaving 10 bases between the germline ends. Germline V CDR1 and CDR2: KGHDR, SFDVKD. The CDR3 DNA is TGTGCCACCAGTGACTACGACACGGAGACCCAGTACTTC. Amino acids: CATSDYDTETQYF.

The chain links TRBV10-3 to TRBJ2-1; 12 bases agree with TRBD2. CDR1 and CDR2 from the germline V gene are ENHRY and SYGVKD. J was trimmed by 9 bases and V by 10 bases; bases with no gene match: 4. CDR3 length: 12 amino acids. CDR3 in amino acids: CATGTSGPEQFF. DNA of the CDR3: TGTGCCACGGGGACTAGCGGGCCTGAGCAGTTCTTC.

The sample holds many counts of this clonotype. The V and J genes are TRBV3-1 and TRBJ2-1; 11 positions agree with TRBD2. The CDR3 contains 15 residues. V lost 5 bases, J lost 5 bases, and 5 bases stayed unmatched. In germline, CDR1 is LGHDT, CDR2 YNNKEL (reference sequence). The DNA of the CDR3 is TGTGCCAGCAGCGAAGGGACTAGCGGTAACAATGAGCAGTTCTTC. Protein sequence: CASSEGTSGNNEQFF.

The CDR3 loop reads CASSHRTVGAATEAFF. The CDR3 nucleotides are TGCGCCAGCAGCCACCGGACAGTGGGGGCGGCCACTGAAGCTTTCTTT. The chain uses TRBV5-1 and TRBJ1-1; D is possibly TRBD1 (6 bases). Trimming pared 4 bases from V and 4 bases from J, leaving 20 bases between. This CDR3 is 16 amino acids long. Per the germline V gene, CDR1 is SGHRS and CDR2 is YFSETQ.

The table lists this clonotype with many counts. CDR3 sequence (DNA): TGTGCCAGCAGTGTTGTGGGAAGGCCCTATGGCTACACCTTC. Amino acids: CASSVVGRPYGYTF. This chain joins TRBV2 and TRBJ1-2; unclear D gene. Germline lookup yields CDR1 SNHLY and CDR2 FYNNEI. The CDR3 loop spans 14 amino acids. Trimming cost V 4 bases and J 4 bases, with 13 bases left between them.

Ten or more counts support this clonotype. V and J are TRBV5-1 and TRBJ2-5; the D gene is possibly TRBD2 (6 bases). The CDR3 extends over 12 amino acids. Germline V gene lookup returns CDR1 SGHRS and CDR2 YFSETQ. V was shortened by 4 bases and J by 5 bases, with 9 bases between the two germline ends. Here the CDR3 reads CASSPSGETQYF. The CDR3 nucleotides are TGCGCCAGCAGCCCCAGCGGGGAGACCCAGTACTTC. The whole variable domain, remainder taken from reference TRBV5-1 and TRBJ2-5, is KAGVTQTPRYLIKTRGQQVTLSCSPISGHRSVSWYQQTPGQGLQFLFEYFSETQRNKGNFPGRFSGRQFSNSRSEMNVSTLELGDSALYLCASSPSGETQYFGPGTRLLVL.

V is TRBV12-3 or TRBV12-4 and J is TRBJ2-6; no definite D call. With 6 bases removed from V and 0 bases from J, the gap between germline ends came to 9 bases. The CDR3 loop spans 15 amino acids. The CDR3 is CASSQVSSGANVLTF. CDR3 bases: TGTGCCAGCAGCCAAGTGTCCTCTGGGGCCAACGTCCTGACTTTC.

Ten or more counts support this clonotype. This rearrangement joins TRBV5-1 to TRBJ2-2; D not certain. The V end was cut by 0 bases, the J end by 4 bases, with 4 bases between. Per germline, CDR1 SGHRS and CDR2 YFSETQ. This CDR3 comprises 13 residues. The CDR3 protein is CASSLVLTGELFF. CDR3 nucleotide sequence: TGCGCCAGCAGCTTGGTACTCACCGGGGAGCTGTTTTTT.

This clonotype was seen repeatedly, ten times or more. The chain uses TRBV6-5 and TRBJ1-1, with a tentative D call TRBD1 (5 bases). V lost 0 bases, J lost 0 bases, and 14 bases lay in between. In germline, CDR1 is MNHEY, CDR2 SVGAGI. This CDR3 has 17 amino acids. The CDR3 here is CASSYSRGPGLNTEAFF. Here the CDR3 DNA reads TGTGCCAGCAGTTACTCGCGGGGACCGGGGCTGAACACTGAAGCTTTCTTT.

This clonotype was found many times. The chain employs TRBV20-1 and TRBJ2-3, with D possibly matching TRBD2 (5 bases). The CDR3 totals 12 residues. Per the germline V gene, CDR1 is DFQATT and CDR2 is SNEGSKA (reference sequence). V was trimmed by 5 bases and J by 3 bases, leaving 9 bases between them. The CDR3 coding sequence is TGCAGTGCTTGGACTCAGACAGATACGCAGTATTTT. As protein: CSAWTQTDTQYF.

This clonotype occurred many times. The rearrangement uses TRBV28 and TRBJ2-7; tentative D call: TRBD2 (6 bases). Trimming stripped 3 bases from V and 2 bases from J, with 11 bases between. CDR1 MDHEN and CDR2 SYDVKM come from the germline V gene. This CDR3 contains 14 residues. CDR3 sequence reads: CASSLEGITYEQYF. The CDR3 region has the DNA TGTGCCAGCAGTTTGGAGGGGATCACCTACGAGCAGTACTTC.